The source of this T cell receptor beta chain is a study of OX40 agonist ivuxolimab in advanced cancers. Whole-study context: Subjects had a mean age of about 61 years, with a range of 23 to 79; just over 80% were male.

V was shortened by 5 bases and J by 2 bases, with 9 bases between the two germline ends. CDR3 length: 13 residues. CDR1 and CDR2 (germline): MNHEY, SVGAGI. Sequencing used immunoSEQ multiplex PCR; TCRdb keeps in-frame clones, though not all of them. The sample lists some 17,000 clones; roughly nine tenths were seen once. The input for sequencing was CD4+ or CD8+ T cells sorted from blood, taken in a trial of the OX40 agonist ivuxolimab. The genes are TRBV6-5 and TRBJ2-5, with D perhaps assigned TRBD1 or TRBD2 (5 bases each). The sequence derives from an adult with an advanced solid tumor such as melanoma, head and neck, liver or kidney cancer. The CDR3 region has the DNA TGTGCCAGCAGTCGGGGACCGCAAGAGACCCAGTACTTC. It is translated as CASSRGPQETQYF.